What follows are 8 T cell receptor beta chains derived from one specimen sequenced in a study of OX40 agonist ivuxolimab in advanced cancers. TCRdb keeps only in-frame clones here, not all; method: immunoSEQ multiplex PCR. The repertoire consists of around 140,000 clones, with more than 85% occurring once and the leading ten covering more than 0.9%. The source was CD4+ or CD8+ T cells sorted from blood, collected in a trial of the OX40 agonist ivuxolimab. The receptors shown here come from an adult with an advanced solid tumor such as melanoma, head and neck, liver or kidney cancer.

This clone was recorded only once. This chain connects TRBV15 to TRBJ2-2; TRBD1 agrees at 9 bases. The CDR3 length is 18 residues. The germline gives CDR1 LNHNV, CDR2 YYDKDF (reference sequence). Trimming at V came to 3 bases and at J to 2 bases, leaving 10 bases not matched to a gene. The CDR3 region is CATSSLWGQGVNTGELFF. The CDR3 DNA follows: TGTGCCACCAGCAGCCTTTGGGGACAGGGCGTAAACACCGGGGAGCTGTTTTTT.

The genes are TRBV6-6 and TRBJ1-5; D is unclear. Germline V CDR1 and CDR2: MNHNY, SVGAGI (reference sequence). The ends were cut back, 5 bases at V and 4 bases at J, with 12 bases in the middle. The CDR3 is 14 residues long. For the CDR3, the DNA is TGTGCCAGCAGTCCGGACCCACATAATCAGCCCCAGCATTTT. This encodes CASSPDPHNQPQHF.

The genes are TRBV18 and TRBJ2-1; 13 nucleotides match TRBD2. From germline, CDR1 is KGHSH and CDR2 LQKENI. V was clipped by 0 bases and J by 8 bases; unmatched bases: 4. This CDR3 is 16 amino acids long. In DNA, the CDR3 is TGTGCCAGCTCACCACCGGGACTAGCGGGAATATATGAGCAGTTCTTC. Translation gives CASSPPGLAGIYEQFF.

The genes are TRBV18 and TRBJ1-1; D call uncertain. The ends were cut back, 0 bases at V and 6 bases at J, with 11 bases in the middle. The germline V gene has CDR1 KGHSH and CDR2 LQKENI. The CDR3 totals 14 residues. Written as DNA, the CDR3 is TGTGCCAGCTCACCACCGGGAAGCCACCCTGAAGCTTTCTTT. Translated, it gives CASSPPGSHPEAFF.

This clone occurred once. The rearrangement uses TRBV7-2 and TRBJ1-3, with D unresolved. Germline CDR1 is SGHTA and CDR2 is FQGNSA. The CDR3 is 15 residues long. Trimming left V 3 bases short and J 2 bases short, with 11 bases between. CDR3 in DNA: TGTGCCAGCAGCTTGGGCTCGGGCGCTGGAAACACCATATATTTT. This translates into CASSLGSGAGNTIYF.

V and J are TRBV15 and TRBJ1-5, with D possibly matching TRBD1 (6 bases). CDR3 length: 17 residues. The V gene's germline CDR1 is LNHNV and CDR2 YYDKDF (reference sequence). Trimming stripped 2 bases from V and 0 bases from J, with 14 bases between. The CDR3 DNA reads as TGTGCCACCAGCAGATGGGGCCAGGGGAATAGCAATCAGCCCCAGCATTTT. This encodes CATSRWGQGNSNQPQHF.

For this clone: This same CDR3 is encoded by further DNA sequences in the sample. The chain recombines TRBV30 with TRBJ2-7, with 12 bases matching TRBD1. The germline CDR1 and CDR2 sequences are GTSNPN and SVGIG (reference sequence). V lost 0 bases, J lost 6 bases, and 9 bases stayed unmatched. The CDR3 has 16 residues. As DNA, the CDR3 is TGTGCCTGGAGTGTACGGGGTGGGGACAGGGGGCGCGAGCAGTACTTC. Amino acids: CAWSVRGGDRGREQYF.

The CDR3: CASSNLRMGNQPQHF. CDR3 DNA sequence: TGTGCCAGTAGTAACTTACGAATGGGCAATCAGCCCCAGCATTTT. The chain uses TRBV19 and TRBJ1-5, with D uncertain. The V gene's germline CDR1 is LNHDA and CDR2 SQIVND (reference sequence). V dropped 4 bases and J dropped 2 bases, with 12 bases sitting between them. This CDR3 spans 15 amino acids.